These T cell receptor beta chains were read from a single sample in a study of cytomegalovirus exposure and HLA in healthy donors. Sequenced by immunoSEQ multiplex PCR; TCRdb stores in-frame clones only, minus some. Of 150,000 or so clones listed, 86% were seen once; the top ten hold 2.7%. Sequencing was carried out using PBMCs. These receptor sequences come from a man aged 18 to 29 in good health and CMV-seropositive. CDR3s include the opening cysteine and the closing phenylalanine or tryptophan. Fields, in order: J gene, V gene, D gene, CDR3 length, clone size, CDR3 protein, CDR3 DNA. D genes are given only for firm matches. Not all rows give a size; the values are once, few, many and, for expanded clones, a class.

TRBJ2-1,TRBV5-4,TRBD2,14,NA,CASSLDGGGNEQFF,TGTGCCAGCAGCTTGGACGGGGGGGGAAATGAGCAGTTCTTC
TRBJ2-7,TRBV9,TRBD2,14,NA,CASSEEGLSYEQYF,TGTGCCAGCAGCGAGGAGGGACTATCCTACGAGCAGTACTTC
TRBJ2-1,TRBV29-1,TRBD2,15,NA,CSVGDSGGPLGEQFF,TGCAGCGTTGGTGATAGCGGGGGGCCACTGGGGGAGCAGTTCTTC
TRBJ1-2,TRBV6-6,NA,15,NA,CASSPQRQRNYGYTF,TGTGCCAGCAGTCCCCAGCGACAGAGAAACTATGGCTACACCTTC
TRBJ2-7,TRBV28,TRBD2,14,once,CASSKGLADYEQYF,TGTGCCAGCAGTAAAGGCCTAGCGGACTACGAGCAGTACTTC
TRBJ1-5,TRBV5-4,NA,14,NA,CASSFDPGSQPQHF,TGTGCCAGCAGCTTTGACCCCGGGAGCCAGCCCCAGCATTTT
TRBJ2-5,TRBV5-4,NA,14,NA,CASSLTGWEETQYF,TGTGCCAGCAGCTTGACAGGATGGGAAGAGACCCAGTACTTC
TRBJ2-3,TRBV5-1,NA,14,NA,CASSPPGSTDTQYF,TGCGCCAGCAGCCCACCAGGGAGCACAGATACGCAGTATTTT
TRBJ1-2,TRBV2,TRBD1,13,NA,CANIGDRVGGYTF,TGTGCCAACATTGGGGACAGGGTAGGTGGCTACACCTTC
TRBJ2-1,TRBV27,TRBD1,15,once,CASTPHRGIHNEQFF,TGTGCCAGCACTCCTCACAGGGGGATTCACAATGAGCAGTTCTTC
TRBJ2-3,TRBV29-1,TRBD2,14,NA,CSVEGRGGTDTQYF,TGCAGCGTTGAGGGGCGGGGGGGCACAGATACGCAGTATTTT
TRBJ2-1,TRBV7-9,NA,10,NA,CAIEDNEQFF,TGTGCCATAGAAGACAATGAGCAGTTCTTC
TRBJ1-2,TRBV4-3,TRBD1,18,NA,CASSPSSRDRGRFDGYTF,TGCGCCAGCAGCCCATCTTCCCGGGACAGGGGTCGCTTTGATGGCTACACCTTC
TRBJ2-5,TRBV7-9,NA,12,NA,CASSLSEETQYF,TGTGCCAGCAGCTTATCCGAGGAGACCCAGTACTTC
TRBJ1-4,TRBV6-1,TRBD1,15,NA,CASRNTGATNEKLFF,TGTGCCAGCAGAAACACAGGGGCGACTAATGAAAAACTGTTTTTT
TRBJ2-1,TRBV6-5,NA,15,NA,CASSSLARSYNEQFF,TGTGCCAGCAGTTCATTAGCGAGATCCTACAATGAGCAGTTCTTC
TRBJ2-7,TRBV29-1,NA,15,NA,CSVIPGDKFSSEQYF,TGCAGCGTTATCCCAGGGGACAAATTCTCGAGCGAGCAGTACTTC
TRBJ1-3,TRBV7-9,NA,14,NA,CASSPGVSGNTIYF,TGTGCCAGCAGCCCGGGGGTCTCTGGAAACACCATATATTTT
TRBJ1-2,TRBV27,TRBD1,15,NA,CASSTLRDRAVGYTF,TGTGCCAGCAGTACGCTCCGGGACAGGGCCGTTGGCTACACCTTC
TRBJ1-1,TRBV6-1,TRBD1,15,NA,CASSSDRGHGTEAFF,TGTGCCAGCAGTTCCGACAGGGGGCACGGCACTGAAGCTTTCTTT
TRBJ2-3,TRBV13,NA,12,NA,CATNPLLDTQYF,TGTGCCACCAACCCGCTACTAGATACGCAGTATTTT